Included here is one T cell receptor (beta chain) sequence, with context. The antigen remains undetermined. Germline V gene lookup returns CDR1 SQVTM and CDR2 ANQGSEA. Deletions cut 6 bases from V and 4 bases from J, with 12 bases between. The CDR3 covers 13 residues. The sample originates from a study of CD8 T cells in ankylosing spondylitis. The study, taken as a whole, reports: Researchers report that disease-linked clones proved CD8+ and relatively rare in peripheral blood. A number of the motif variants had already been described in reactive arthritis synovial fluid and blood. Disease-linked clones reportedly concentrated significantly in matched ankylosing spondylitis synovial fluid. There was a TCR beta motif, made of eight highly homologous variants, that appeared characteristic of ankylosing spondylitis blood.

Quantitative 5'-RACE with molecular barcodes was used to make the TCR beta libraries. TCRdb reprocessed the 5' RACE reads with MiXCR, giving one entry per CDR3 protein. The sample lists around 770,000 distinct CDR3 sequences, around 17% occurring once. This rearrangement joins TRBV29-1 to TRBJ2-2; D is possibly TRBD1 (6 bases). The receptor was derived from a male donor with ankylosing spondylitis. Input material: blood, either unsorted or a sorted T cell fraction (not recorded which). CDR3: CSVLTGFTGELFF. In nucleotides, the CDR3 is TGCAGCGTCCTGACAGGATTCACCGGGGAGCTGTTTTTT.